The rows below give T cell receptor beta chains drawn from one sample of a study of cytomegalovirus exposure and HLA in healthy donors. Assay: immunoSEQ multiplex PCR; the TCRdb copy retains only in-frame clones and omits some. In the table there are some 120,000 clones, 81% of which are singletons. The specimen sequenced was PBMCs. The receptors derive from a middle-aged woman in good health and CMV-seronegative. CDR3s include the opening cysteine and the closing phenylalanine or tryptophan.

v_gene	j_gene	len	CDR3aa
TRBV4-3	TRBJ2-3	17	CASSFQPTGSLADTQYF
TRBV20-1	TRBJ1-1	11	CSAREQGSAFF
TRBV19	TRBJ1-1	13	CATKQGLNTEAFF
TRBV28	TRBJ1-1	12	CASSLQNTEAFF
TRBV7-9	TRBJ1-2	16	CSSSRERTGGPDGYTF
TRBV18	TRBJ2-5	15	CASSPVQGVQETQYF
TRBV7-3	TRBJ2-3	17	CASSPNSGTGGRDTQYF
TRBV7-2	TRBJ2-7	15	CASSLRREVTYEQYF
TRBV7-9	TRBJ1-1	12	CASSLVVTEAFF
TRBV28	TRBJ2-6	18	CASSRQGQGLSGANVLTF
TRBV6-5	TRBJ1-2	13	CASTMTGSYGYTF
TRBV2	TRBJ2-7	15	CASSAQSTSRHEQYF
TRBV19	TRBJ1-5	16	CASSIHLEGKNQPQHF
TRBV7-6	TRBJ1-2	15	CASSLDDRAHYGYTF
TRBV6-5	TRBJ1-2	15	CASSYSWDSFYGYTF
TRBV6-1	TRBJ2-7	15	CASRGDAGQIYEQYF
TRBV10-1	TRBJ1-2	15	CASSAGTGVPSGYTF
TRBV15	TRBJ2-2	15	CATRPGQEYTGELFF
TRBV29-1	TRBJ2-7	15	CSVLEGTGINYEQYF
TRBV7-6	TRBJ2-1	16	CASTQVAGGLRNEQFF
TRBV10-1	TRBJ2-3	14	CASSESQRPDTQYF
TRBV7-3	TRBJ1-2	14	CASSPAGTNYGYTF
TRBV6-6	TRBJ2-4	15	CASSYSDSTKNIQYF
TRBV6-5	TRBJ1-1	13	CASSYSRVTEAFF
TRBV5-1	TRBJ1-1	17	CASSFEGRARRGTEAFF
TRBV18	TRBJ2-5	13	CASCEAGEETQYF
TRBV11-2	TRBJ1-2	15	CASSLVRAGLYGYTF
TRBV7-2	TRBJ2-7	15	CASSLVGGTSYEQYF